These 32 T cell receptor beta chains came from one sample sequenced in a study of T cell repertoires in cytomegalovirus infection. These receptors' antigens are unknown. One entry per CDR3 protein, called by TCRdb with MiXCR from the reads. The repertoire holds roughly 180,000 distinct CDR3 sequences, with about 20% as singletons. The sample in question was CD8+ T cells from cultured PBMCs, obtained from culture after CMV antigen stimulation. The receptors here all came from a human donor in good health (CMV status not recorded). Some clones in this sample may be carry-over from other donors' samples.

The table lists this clonotype with a few counts. V usage is TRBV6-1 and J usage is TRBJ2-3; D is unclear. CDR1 and CDR2 from the germline V gene are MNHNS and SASEGT. V was clipped by 0 bases and J by 0 bases, with 4 bases between them. The CDR3 has 14 residues. CDR3 in amino acids: CASSEADSTDTQYF. Here the CDR3 DNA reads TGTGCCAGCAGTGAAGCGGACAGCACAGATACGCAGTATTTT.

V and J are TRBV19 and TRBJ1-5, with a weak D call TRBD1 (5 bases). The V and J ends lost 0 bases and 4 bases respectively, with 19 bases between them. The CDR3 is 18 amino acids. Germline V gene sequence: CDR1 LNHDA, CDR2 SQIVND (reference sequence). The CDR3 spells CASSIESERGLRNQPQHF. The CDR3, as DNA: TGTGCCAGTAGTATAGAGAGTGAGAGGGGATTAAGGAATCAGCCCCAGCATTTT.

In this sample, this clonotype turned up a few times. The chain recombines TRBV14 with TRBJ2-7; no firm D call. Trimming took off 4 bases at V and 0 bases at J, with 1 base between the two ends. The CDR3 totals 11 residues. Germline loops: CDR1 SGHDN, CDR2 FVKESK. CDR3 sequence reads: CASSRSYEQYF. As DNA, the CDR3 is TGTGCCAGCAGCCGCTCCTACGAGCAGTACTTC.

The chain carries TRBV15 and TRBJ1-5, with D possibly TRBD1 on 6 matching bases. The CDR3 is 13 amino acids. Trimming removed 9 bases at V and 3 bases at J, with 12 bases between. Germline CDR1 and CDR2: LNHNV and YYDKDF (reference sequence). The CDR3 DNA reads as TGTGCCACTGGAGGGGGATACAATCAGCCCCAGCATTTT. Translating it yields CATGGGYNQPQHF.

The chain carries TRBV4-3 and TRBJ2-3, with 7 bases that match TRBD2. This CDR3 has 15 residues. In germline, CDR1 is LGHNA, CDR2 YSLEER. Losses at the gene ends were 0 bases for V and 2 bases for J; bases not matched to a gene: 2. The CDR3 DNA reads TGCGCCAGCAGCCAAGATGGGAGGGACACAGATACGCAGTATTTT. Translated, it gives CASSQDGRDTDTQYF.

This clonotype turned up a few times. The chain joins TRBV20-1 to TRBJ1-1; no clear D gene. CDR3 length: 13 residues. Germline CDR1 is DFQATT and CDR2 is SNEGSKA (reference sequence). Trimming shortened V by 6 bases and J by 3 bases, and 14 bases separated the two germline ends. In DNA form, the CDR3 reads TGCAGTGCAGGGAGTCTCCGGGACACTGAAGCTTTCTTT. Residues: CSAGSLRDTEAFF.

The rearrangement joins TRBV7-6 to TRBJ1-5, with D possibly matching TRBD1 (6 bases). V lost 6 bases, J lost 1 base, and 13 bases lay in between. This CDR3 spans 15 amino acids. CDR1 and CDR2 from the germline V gene are SGHVS and FNYEAQ. CDR3 coding DNA: TGTGCCAGCAGTTCAGCACAGGGAAGCAATCAGCCCCAGCATTTT. Translating it yields CASSSAQGSNQPQHF. The whole variable domain, remainder taken from reference TRBV7-6 and TRBJ1-5, is GAGVSQSPRYKVTKRGQDVALRCDPISGHVSLYWYRQALGQGPEFLTYFNYEAQQDKSGLPNDRFSAERPEGSISTLTIQRTEQRDSAMYRCASSSAQGSNQPQHFGDGTRLSIL.

This clonotype came up a few times. V gene TRBV7-9 combines with J gene TRBJ1-5; TRBD1 agrees at 9 bases. There are 15 residues in the CDR3. CDR1 is SEHNR and CDR2 is FQNEAQ in the germline V gene (reference sequence). Trimming took 3 bases from V and 4 from J; bases not matched to a gene: 4. The CDR3 spells CASSFGQGRNQPQHF. The DNA for the CDR3 is TGTGCCAGCAGCTTCGGACAGGGGAGAAATCAGCCCCAGCATTTT.

This clonotype turned up a few times. The V and J genes are TRBV7-9 and TRBJ1-4, with 7 bases that match TRBD1. V shed 5 bases and J 0 bases; nucleotides not matched to a gene: 6. This CDR3 comprises 16 residues. CDR1 is SEHNR, CDR2 FQNEAQ, per germline (reference sequence). The CDR3 DNA reads TGTGCCAGCAGCCGACGGACAGGCCCAACTAATGAAAAACTGTTTTTT. Its translation is CASSRRTGPTNEKLFF.

This clonotype was counted a few times. The chain recombines TRBV6-2 or TRBV6-3 with TRBJ1-1, with TRBD1 identical over 7 bases. CDR1 MNHEY and CDR2 SVGEGT come from the germline V gene. Trimming cost V 0 bases and J 3 bases; bases outside gene matches: 1. The CDR3 runs to 14 residues. The CDR3 DNA is TGTGCCAGCAGTTACTCCAGGGGGTACACTGAAGCTTTCTTT. Its translation: CASSYSRGYTEAFF.

CDR3 sequence: CASSLGQGGNYGYTF. CDR3 DNA sequence: TGTGCCAGCAGCTTGGGACAGGGTGGAAACTATGGCTACACCTTC. The chain employs TRBV5-8 and TRBJ1-2, with 7 bases that match TRBD1. J lost 2 bases, V lost 0 bases, and 4 bases had no gene match. The CDR3 has 15 amino acids. In germline, CDR1 is SGHTS, CDR2 YDEGEE.

V usage is TRBV20-1 and J usage is TRBJ1-1; D ambiguous. Germline CDR1 and CDR2: DFQATT and SNEGSKA (reference sequence). The germline V and J ends were trimmed by 5 bases and 7 bases, with 11 bases remaining between them. There are 11 residues in the CDR3. The CDR3 protein is CSAPLRGEAFF. In DNA, the CDR3 is TGCAGTGCTCCACTCCGGGGTGAAGCTTTCTTT.

The genes are TRBV7-8 and TRBJ2-1; 12 positions agree with TRBD2. J lost 5 bases, V lost 5 bases, and 7 bases had no gene match. The CDR3 is 16 residues long. Germline V gene sequence: CDR1 SGHVS, CDR2 FQNEAQ. CDR3 coding DNA: TGTGCCAGCAGCCCCCCCCTAGCGGGGGGGCACAATGAGCAGTTCTTC. Translated, it gives CASSPPLAGGHNEQFF.

This clonotype has more than one count but fewer than ten. The chain combines TRBV7-9 with TRBJ2-7; 9 bases match TRBD1. This CDR3 is 15 amino acids long. V gave up 5 bases and J gave up 4 bases; unmatched junction bases: 9. Per germline, CDR1 SEHNR and CDR2 FQNEAQ (reference sequence). The chain's CDR3 is CASSHPRDREYEQYF. As DNA, the CDR3 is TGTGCCAGCAGCCACCCCCGGGACAGGGAGTACGAGCAGTACTTC.

The chain has TRBV4-1 and TRBJ1-2, with D uncertain. Germline V gives CDR1 MGHRA, CDR2 YSYEKL. V was shortened by 0 bases and J by 4 bases, with 15 bases between the two germline ends. The CDR3 is 16 residues long. CDR3 DNA: TGCGCCAGCAGCCAAGACTTATGGGAACAAACCTATGGCTACACCTTC. Protein product: CASSQDLWEQTYGYTF.

The CDR3: CASSFRQRGNTGELFF. The CDR3 DNA follows: TGTGCCAGCAGCTTTCGACAGAGGGGAAACACCGGGGAGCTGTTTTTT. The rearrangement uses TRBV7-2 and TRBJ2-2; D tentatively reads TRBD1 or TRBD2 (5 bases each). Germline-derived CDR1 and CDR2 are SGHTA and FQGNSA. The ends were cut back, 3 bases at V and 2 bases at J, with 13 bases in the middle. The CDR3 loop spans 16 amino acids.

This clonotype has a handful of counts. This sequence joins TRBV6-5 and TRBJ2-1, with 7 bases aligning to TRBD2. The CDR3 covers 15 residues. Trimming cost V 2 bases and J 9 bases; bases outside gene matches: 10. The germline V gene encodes CDR1 MNHEY and CDR2 SVGAGI. DNA for the CDR3: TGTGCCAGCAGTTACGTTTCTAGCGGTGCGGGTGAGCAGTTCTTC. Amino acids: CASSYVSSGAGEQFF.

The chain links TRBV5-1 to TRBJ1-1; 8 bases align to TRBD1. CDR3 length equals 16 residues. Trimming removed 0 bases from V and 3 bases from J; junction bases left unmatched: 7. Germline V gives CDR1 SGHRS, CDR2 YFSETQ. DNA of the CDR3: TGCGCCAGCAGCTTGGATTCAGGGGGCGACGACACTGAAGCTTTCTTT. Its translation: CASSLDSGGDDTEAFF.

This clonotype has a handful of counts. This chain connects TRBV7-8 to TRBJ1-3, with D perhaps TRBD1 (5 bases). CDR1 is SGHVS and CDR2 is FQNEAQ in the germline V gene. V lost 1 base and J 8 bases, leaving 18 bases between the germline ends. The CDR3 is 16 amino acids. The DNA of the CDR3 is TGTGCCAGCAGCTTAGATGGGTATGGGACCAGGGACACCATATATTTT. Translation: CASSLDGYGTRDTIYF.

This clonotype was counted only a few times. The V gene is TRBV7-9, the J gene TRBJ1-1; D perhaps matches TRBD1 (6 bases). V lost 8 bases to trimming and J lost 3 bases, with 22 bases between them. Germline V lookup: CDR1 SEHNR, CDR2 FQNEAQ (reference sequence). The CDR3 is made up of 16 amino acids. The CDR3 nucleotides read TGTGCCAGCGGAGCACCCCCTAAATACAGGGACACTGAAGCTTTCTTT. Encoded protein: CASGAPPKYRDTEAFF.

The chain couples TRBV7-2 to TRBJ2-7; D is ambiguous. The CDR3 has 13 residues. CDR1 and CDR2 (germline): SGHTA, FQGNSA. V was clipped by 5 bases and J by 2 bases, with 10 bases between them. CDR3 sequence reads: CASSAVLTYEQYF. The CDR3 region has the DNA TGTGCCAGCAGCGCAGTCCTTACCTACGAGCAGTACTTC.

The J gene is TRBJ1-5, the V gene TRBV6-2 or TRBV6-3, with D tentatively TRBD1 (6 bases). The CDR3 has 16 amino acids. Trimming shortened V by 1 base and J by 4 bases, and 14 bases separated the two germline ends. From germline, CDR1 is MNHEY and CDR2 SVGEGT. The CDR3, as DNA: TGTGCCAGCAGTTACTTCGTACAGGGACGGAATCAGCCCCAGCATTTT. Translating it yields CASSYFVQGRNQPQHF.

This clonotype has just a few counts. V and J are TRBV12-3 or TRBV12-4 and TRBJ1-4; D call uncertain. V was trimmed by 3 bases and J by 8 bases, leaving 7 bases between them. This CDR3 spans 12 amino acids. The CDR3 coding sequence is TGTGCCAGCAGTTTTTTAGTGGAAAAACTGTTTTTT. The encoded protein is CASSFLVEKLFF.

The chain has TRBV7-9 and TRBJ1-1; TRBD1 might be the D (6 bases). V lost 8 bases and J 2 bases, leaving 15 bases between the germline ends. The CDR3 length is 14 residues. Germline CDR1 reads SEHNR; CDR2 reads FQNEAQ (reference sequence). The CDR3 DNA follows: TGTGCCAGCCTAATTGGGGGGCCCAACACTGAAGCTTTCTTT. It encodes CASLIGGPNTEAFF. The complete variable domain, with remaining parts taken from reference TRBV7-9 and TRBJ1-1, reads DTGVSQNPRHKITKRGQNVTFRCDPISEHNRLYWYRQTLGQGPEFLTYFQNEAQLEKSRLLSDRFSAERPKGSFSTLEIQRTEQGDSAMYLCASLIGGPNTEAFFGQGTRLTVV.

This clonotype has only a few counts. The chain joins TRBV25-1 to TRBJ1-6; no clear D gene. V was pared by 0 bases and J by 3 bases, with 9 bases between. Germline V CDR1 and CDR2: MGHDK, SYGVNS. This CDR3 comprises 16 residues. The CDR3 here is CASSEYGPDYNSPLHF. Written as DNA, the CDR3 is TGTGCCAGCAGTGAATACGGGCCTGACTATAATTCACCCCTCCACTTT.

The sample holds a few counts of this clonotype. The V call is TRBV7-2, the J call TRBJ1-5; tentative D call: TRBD1 (5 bases). The V end lost 5 bases, the J end lost 6 bases, and 14 bases lay between the germline ends. This CDR3 has 14 residues. Looked up from germline, CDR1 is SGHTA and CDR2 is FQGNSA. CDR3 DNA sequence: TGTGCCAGCAGCCCCGGGGGGGGAGGTCAGCCCCAGCATTTT. Amino acids: CASSPGGGGQPQHF.

The chain couples TRBV7-8 to TRBJ2-5; D remains ambiguous. From germline, CDR1 is SGHVS and CDR2 FQNEAQ. Trimming stripped 2 bases from V and 5 bases from J, with 15 bases between. This CDR3 comprises 15 residues. CDR3 in DNA: TGTGCCAGCAGCTTAAGTCGGAACCGGTGGGAGACCCAGTACTTC. Encoded protein: CASSLSRNRWETQYF.

The chain uses TRBV7-9 and TRBJ1-4, with 8 bases identical to TRBD1. The length of the CDR3 is 14 residues. The J segment lost 7 bases and the V segment lost 5 bases, leaving 6 bases of the junction unmatched. The germline CDR1 and CDR2 sequences are SEHNR and FQNEAQ (reference sequence). The CDR3 protein is CASSPGGMGEKLFF. The CDR3 DNA sequence: TGTGCCAGCAGCCCAGGGGGCATGGGTGAAAAACTGTTTTTT. The full variable domain, completed using reference TRBV7-9 and TRBJ1-4, is DTGVSQNPRHKITKRGQNVTFRCDPISEHNRLYWYRQTLGQGPEFLTYFQNEAQLEKSRLLSDRFSAERPKGSFSTLEIQRTEQGDSAMYLCASSPGGMGEKLFFGSGTQLSVL.

Many counts were recorded for this clonotype. The CDR3 here is CASSFGQGGNQPQHF. The CDR3 DNA reads as TGTGCCAGCAGCTTCGGACAGGGAGGAAATCAGCCCCAGCATTTT. The V call is TRBV7-9, the J call TRBJ1-5; 8 bases are a match to TRBD1. The trim removed 3 bases at V and 4 bases at J, leaving 5 bases unmatched. The CDR3 has 15 amino acids. CDR1 is SEHNR, CDR2 FQNEAQ, per germline (reference sequence).

This chain joins TRBV12-3 or TRBV12-4 and TRBJ1-2; D is ambiguous. With 3 bases removed from V and 5 bases from J, the gap between germline ends came to 10 bases. The length of the CDR3 is 13 residues. The CDR3 spells CASSFMSLYGYTF. As DNA, the CDR3 is TGTGCCAGCAGTTTCATGTCACTATATGGCTACACCTTC.

The chain joins TRBV27 to TRBJ1-2; D may be TRBD1 (5 bases). This CDR3 is 12 amino acids long. Germline CDR1 reads MNHEY; CDR2 reads SMNVEV (reference sequence). V was cut by 3 bases and J by 8 bases, with 10 bases left in between. CDR3 nucleotide sequence: TGTGCCAGCAGTTTCCCTGGGGGGGGCTACACCTTC. Residues: CASSFPGGGYTF.

The chain couples TRBV7-8 to TRBJ2-1, with D unclear. Looked up from germline, CDR1 is SGHVS and CDR2 is FQNEAQ. The V end lost 1 base, the J end lost 10 bases, and 14 bases lay between the germline ends. The CDR3 extends over 14 amino acids. CDR3: CASSLGAVAGEQFF. As DNA, the CDR3 is TGTGCCAGCAGCTTAGGGGCGGTCGCCGGGGAGCAGTTCTTC.